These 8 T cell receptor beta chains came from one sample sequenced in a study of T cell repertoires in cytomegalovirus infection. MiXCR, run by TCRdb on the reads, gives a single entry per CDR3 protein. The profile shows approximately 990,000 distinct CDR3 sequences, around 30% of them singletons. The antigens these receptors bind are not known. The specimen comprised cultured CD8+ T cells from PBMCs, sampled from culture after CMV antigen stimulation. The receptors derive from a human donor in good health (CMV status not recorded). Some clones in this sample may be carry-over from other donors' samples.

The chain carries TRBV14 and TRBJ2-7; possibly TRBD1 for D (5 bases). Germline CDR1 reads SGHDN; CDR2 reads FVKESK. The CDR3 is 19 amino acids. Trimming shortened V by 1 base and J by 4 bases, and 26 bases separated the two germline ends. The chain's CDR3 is CASSQGGSGSAPPIYEQYV. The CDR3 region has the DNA TGTGCCAGCAGCCAAGGTGGGTCAGGGTCGGCCCCCCCGATATACGAGCAGTACGTC.

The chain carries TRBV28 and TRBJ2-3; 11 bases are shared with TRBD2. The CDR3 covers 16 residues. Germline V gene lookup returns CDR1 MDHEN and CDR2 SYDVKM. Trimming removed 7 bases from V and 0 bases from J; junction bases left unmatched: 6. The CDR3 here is CASILTSGASTDTQYF. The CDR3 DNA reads TGTGCCAGCATACTGACTAGCGGGGCTAGCACAGATACGCAGTATTTT. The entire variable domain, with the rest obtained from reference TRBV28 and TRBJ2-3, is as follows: DVKVTQSSRYLVKRTGEKVFLECVQDMDHENMFWYRQDPGLGLRLIYFSYDVKMKEKGDIPEGYSVSREKKERFSLILESASTNQTSMYLCASILTSGASTDTQYFGPGTRLTVL.

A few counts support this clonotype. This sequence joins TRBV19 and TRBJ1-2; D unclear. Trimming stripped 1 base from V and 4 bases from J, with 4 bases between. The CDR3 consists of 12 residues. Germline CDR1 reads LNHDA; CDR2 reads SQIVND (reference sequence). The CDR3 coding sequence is TGTGCCAGTAGTATAGGGCCCTATGGCTACACCTTC. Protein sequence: CASSIGPYGYTF. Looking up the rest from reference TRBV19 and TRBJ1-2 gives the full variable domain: DGGITQSPKYLFRKEGQNVTLSCEQNLNHDAMYWYRQDPGQGLRLIYYSQIVNDFQKGDIAEGYSVSREKKESFPLTVTSAQKNPTAFYLCASSIGPYGYTFGSGTRLTVV.

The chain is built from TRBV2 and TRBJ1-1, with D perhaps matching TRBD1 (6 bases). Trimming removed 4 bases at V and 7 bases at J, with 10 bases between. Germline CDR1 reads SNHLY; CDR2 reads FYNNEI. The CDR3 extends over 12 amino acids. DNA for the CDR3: TGTGCCAGCAGTGGGGGGCCGCGTGAAGCTTTCTTT. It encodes CASSGGPREAFF.

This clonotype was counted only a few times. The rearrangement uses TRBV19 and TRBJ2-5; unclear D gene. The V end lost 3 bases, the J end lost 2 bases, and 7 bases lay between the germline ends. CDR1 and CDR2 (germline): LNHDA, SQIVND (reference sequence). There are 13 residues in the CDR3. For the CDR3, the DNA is TGTGCCAGTAGTATGGTAGCTCAAGAGACCCAGTACTTC. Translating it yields CASSMVAQETQYF.

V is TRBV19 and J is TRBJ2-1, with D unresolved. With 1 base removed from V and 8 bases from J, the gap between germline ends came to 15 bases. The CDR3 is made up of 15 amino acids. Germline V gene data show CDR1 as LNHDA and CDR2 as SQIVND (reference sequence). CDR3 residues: CASSIAPLVGDEQFF. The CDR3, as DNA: TGTGCCAGTAGTATAGCCCCCCTCGTTGGCGATGAGCAGTTCTTC.

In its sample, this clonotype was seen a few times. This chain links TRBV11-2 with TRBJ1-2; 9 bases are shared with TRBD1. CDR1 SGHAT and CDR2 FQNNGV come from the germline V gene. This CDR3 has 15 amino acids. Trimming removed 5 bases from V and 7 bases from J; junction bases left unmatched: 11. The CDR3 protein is CASSGIGDRERGYTF. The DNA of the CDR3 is TGTGCCAGCAGCGGTATTGGGGACAGGGAGCGTGGCTACACCTTC.

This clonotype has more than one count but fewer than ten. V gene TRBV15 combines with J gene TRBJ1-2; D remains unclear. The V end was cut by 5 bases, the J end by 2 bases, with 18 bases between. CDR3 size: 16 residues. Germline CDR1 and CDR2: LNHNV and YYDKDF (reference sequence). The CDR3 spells CATSGPGGQENYGYTF. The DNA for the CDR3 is TGTGCCACCAGCGGACCGGGAGGGCAGGAGAACTATGGCTACACCTTC. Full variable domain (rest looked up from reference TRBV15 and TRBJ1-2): DAMVIQNPRYQVTQFGKPVTLSCSQTLNHNVMYWYQQKSSQAPKLLFHYYDKDFNNEADTPDNFQSRRPNTSFCFLDIRSPGLGDTAMYLCATSGPGGQENYGYTFGSGTRLTVV.